The rows below give T cell receptor beta chains drawn from one sample of a study of CD8 T cells in ankylosing spondylitis. TCRdb independently ran MiXCR on the 5' RACE reads; one entry per CDR3 protein. There are around 770,000 distinct CDR3 sequences in the sample; 15% to 20% occur only once, and around 19% lies in the top ten. Sequencing used blood, either unsorted or a sorted T cell fraction (not recorded which). Source of these receptors: a male donor with ankylosing spondylitis. CDR3s include the opening cysteine and the closing phenylalanine or tryptophan. The order of the fields is V gene, clone size, J gene, D gene, CDR3 DNA, CDR3 protein. The D gene is left open where the match is weak. Clone sizes are given selectively: once, few, many, or a class where the clone is expanded.

TRBV10-3	few	TRBJ2-4	TRBD1	TGTGCCATCAGTCCAAACGGACAGGGGTGGGGAAACATTCAGTACTTC	CAISPNGQGWGNIQYF
TRBV5-1	few	TRBJ2-2	.	TGCGCCAGCAGCTTGTACGAAACCGGGGAGCTGTTTTTT	CASSLYETGELFF
TRBV7-9	.	TRBJ1-4	.	TGTGCCAGCAGCCGGGGGTCGGCGGAAAAACTGTTTTTT	CASSRGSAEKLFF
TRBV10-3	few	TRBJ2-1	TRBD2	TGTGCCATCACACCGGGACTAGACGGGGATGAGCAGTTCTTC	CAITPGLDGDEQFF
TRBV5-1	few	TRBJ2-2	.	TGCGCCAGCAGCTTTCCACTGGATACGAACACCGGGGAGCTGTTTTTT	CASSFPLDTNTGELFF
TRBV10-3	.	TRBJ2-1	.	TGTGCCATCAGTGGGGACACCAGCTACAATGAGCAGTTCTTC	CAISGDTSYNEQFF
TRBV28	once	TRBJ2-3	.	TGTGCCAGCAGTTTGGGGGACACCCGCTACACAGATACGCAGTATTTT	CASSLGDTRYTDTQYF
TRBV11-2	many	TRBJ2-1	.	TGTGCCAGCAGCTTAAACCTCGGGACTTTCCAAGGCGATGAGCAGTTCTTC	CASSLNLGTFQGDEQFF
TRBV6-2/TRBV6-3	.	TRBJ1-1	TRBD1	TGTGCCAGCAGAGAACGGACAGGAAGGAACACTGAAGCTTTCTTT	CASRERTGRNTEAFF
TRBV5-5	many	TRBJ2-5	.	TGTGCCAGCAGCTTGTGGGGGACCCAGTACTTC	CASSLWGTQYF
TRBV7-2	few	TRBJ2-2	TRBD2	TGTGCCAGCAGCTTAGTGACTAGCGGGCCCGGGGAGCTGTTTTTT	CASSLVTSGPGELFF
TRBV7-9	few	TRBJ2-7	TRBD1	TGTGCCAGCAGCTTGGGACAGGGGGTTGACGAGCAGTACTTC	CASSLGQGVDEQYF
TRBV10-3	.	TRBJ1-1	.	TGTGCCATCAGTAAGAACACTGAAGCTTTCTTT	CAISKNTEAFF
TRBV5-1	.	TRBJ1-2	.	TGCGCCAGCAGCTTGGACACCAGCTATGGCTACACCTTC	CASSLDTSYGYTF
TRBV12-3/TRBV12-4	many	TRBJ2-5	.	TGTGCCAGCGGGTCGGGGGGACAGCAAGAGACCCAGTACTTC	CASGSGGQQETQYF
TRBV20-1	.	TRBJ1-1	.	TGCAGTGCTAGTCAGGGGTCGGAAGCTTTCTTT	CSASQGSEAFF
TRBV20-1	few	TRBJ2-4	TRBD2	TGCAGTGCTGAGACGGGTTTAGCGGGGGGGCGAGGCAAAAACATTCAGTACTTC	CSAETGLAGGRGKNIQYF
TRBV3-1	.	TRBJ2-1	.	TGTGCCAGCAGCCAAGGTGCTGGCCAGTTCTTC	CASSQGAGQFF
TRBV6-1	many	TRBJ2-5	TRBD1	TGTGCCAGCAGCACTTGGGACAGTGAAGAGACCCAGTACTTC	CASSTWDSEETQYF
TRBV7-8	few	TRBJ2-7	.	TGTGCCAGCAGCTTAGGAGGAGGTAGCCACTACGAGCAGTACTTC	CASSLGGGSHYEQYF
TRBV7-9	few	TRBJ1-1	TRBD1	TGTGCCAGCAGCTTACTCCAAGGGGGCGCGAACACTGAAGCTTTCTTT	CASSLLQGGANTEAFF
TRBV5-5	.	TRBJ2-5	.	TGTGCCAGCAGCTTTCGCGCGGGGGCCATCCAAGAGACCCAGTACTTC	CASSFRAGAIQETQYF
TRBV7-2	few	TRBJ2-1	TRBD2	TGTGCCAGCAGCCCCACGACTAGCGGGAGGAATGAGCAGTTCTTC	CASSPTTSGRNEQFF
TRBV29-1	.	TRBJ2-7	TRBD1	TGCAGCGTTGAAAGCCGGGACAGGGAGTCCTACGAGCAGTACTTC	CSVESRDRESYEQYF
TRBV12-3/TRBV12-4	.	TRBJ2-7	TRBD2	TGTGCCAGCAGCCCCGGGGGGACGGAAGAGCAGTACTTC	CASSPGGTEEQYF
TRBV12-3/TRBV12-4	few	TRBJ2-3	TRBD2	TGTGCCAGCGCCCTTAGCGGGGGGGTAAGCACAGATACGCAGTATTTT	CASALSGGVSTDTQYF
TRBV20-1	.	TRBJ2-1	TRBD2	TGCAGTGCCGCGGGACTAGCGGGGGGCGGGGCCTACAATGAGCAGTTCTTC	CSAAGLAGGGAYNEQFF
TRBV5-1	few	TRBJ2-1	.	TGCGCCAGCAGCCTTTCGTCCCCCTCTGAGCAGTTCTTC	CASSLSSPSEQFF
TRBV25-1	.	TRBJ2-5	.	TGTGCCAGCAGTGAATATGGTGGGTTGGAGACCCAGTACTTC	CASSEYGGLETQYF
TRBV7-2	many	TRBJ2-5	.	TGTGCCAGCAGTATTGGGACGGGGACCCAGTACTTC	CASSIGTGTQYF
TRBV7-2	.	TRBJ2-3	TRBD2	TGTGCCAGCAGCTTAGTTTTAGCGGGGGGCACAGATACGCAGTATTTT	CASSLVLAGGTDTQYF
TRBV7-3	.	TRBJ1-5	.	TGTGCCAGCAGCTCTAACAGGGAGCGCAATCAGCCCCAGCATTTT	CASSSNRERNQPQHF